The present T cell receptor beta chain was sequenced within a study of a mutant IDH1 vaccine in newly diagnosed glioma. Looking at the study overall: Patients received vaccination from 4-6 weeks after radiotherapy alone, or with temozolomide cycles. Radiotherapy, temozolomide, or both had been given previously, and both were given to most. Study-level results: Vaccine-induced responses were seen in about 93% of patients, spanning several MHC alleles.

Turning to this clone: Its antigen remains unidentified.

Data came from immunoSEQ multiplex PCR; TCRdb stores just in-frame clones and leaves some out. The repertoire consists of tens of thousands of clones, with about 71% occurring once and the leading ten covering 5.3%. This CDR3 has 13 amino acids. Trimming left V 1 base short and J 4 bases short, with 8 bases between. Germline CDR1 and CDR2: SGHDN and FVKESK. Noted time point: week 47, end of study. Each vaccine dose was 300 ug of mutant IDH1 20-mer peptide, with topical imiquimod. There were eight vaccinations for patients, given in weeks 1, 3, 5, 7, 11, 15, 19 and 23. This TCR was recovered from a man between 50 and 59 years old with glioma. The chain has TRBV14 and TRBJ2-7, with D unresolved. The sequencing used PBMCs, collected from a glioma patient whose treatment included an IDH1 peptide vaccine. The CDR3 coding sequence is TGTGCCAGCAGCCAAGGAAACAGATACGAGCAGTACTTC. It is translated as CASSQGNRYEQYF.